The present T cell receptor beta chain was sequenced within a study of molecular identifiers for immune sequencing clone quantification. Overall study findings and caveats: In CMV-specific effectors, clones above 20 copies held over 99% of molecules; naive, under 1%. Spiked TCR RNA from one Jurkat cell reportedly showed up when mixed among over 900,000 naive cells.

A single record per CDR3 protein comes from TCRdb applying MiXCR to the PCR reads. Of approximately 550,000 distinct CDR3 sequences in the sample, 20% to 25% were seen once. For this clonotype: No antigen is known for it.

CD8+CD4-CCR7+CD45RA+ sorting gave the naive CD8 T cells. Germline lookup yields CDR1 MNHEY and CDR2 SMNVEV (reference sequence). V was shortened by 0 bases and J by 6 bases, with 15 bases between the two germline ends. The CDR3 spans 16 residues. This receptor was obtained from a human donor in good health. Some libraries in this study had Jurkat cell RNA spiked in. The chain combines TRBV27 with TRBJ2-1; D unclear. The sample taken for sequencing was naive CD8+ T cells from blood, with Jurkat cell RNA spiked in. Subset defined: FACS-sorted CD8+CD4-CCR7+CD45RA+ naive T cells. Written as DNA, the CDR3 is TGTGCCAGCAGTTTATCGACCCGACAAGAGCCCAATGAGCAGTTCTTC. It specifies CASSLSTRQEPNEQFF.